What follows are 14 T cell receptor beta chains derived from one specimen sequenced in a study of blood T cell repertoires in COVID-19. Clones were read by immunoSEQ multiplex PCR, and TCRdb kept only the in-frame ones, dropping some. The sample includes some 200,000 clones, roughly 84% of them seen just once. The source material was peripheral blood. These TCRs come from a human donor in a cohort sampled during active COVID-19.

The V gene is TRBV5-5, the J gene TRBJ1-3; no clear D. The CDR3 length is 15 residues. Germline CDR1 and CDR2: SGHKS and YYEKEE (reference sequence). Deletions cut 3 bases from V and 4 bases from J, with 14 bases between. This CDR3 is CASSSQYTFGNTIYF. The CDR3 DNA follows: TGTGCCAGCAGCTCCCAGTACACCTTCGGAAACACCATATATTTT.

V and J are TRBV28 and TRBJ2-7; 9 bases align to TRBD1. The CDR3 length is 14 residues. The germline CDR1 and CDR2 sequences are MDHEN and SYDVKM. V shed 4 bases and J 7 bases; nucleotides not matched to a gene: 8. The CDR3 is CASSSDRGDWEQYF. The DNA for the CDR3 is TGTGCCAGCAGTTCGGACAGGGGTGACTGGGAGCAGTACTTC.

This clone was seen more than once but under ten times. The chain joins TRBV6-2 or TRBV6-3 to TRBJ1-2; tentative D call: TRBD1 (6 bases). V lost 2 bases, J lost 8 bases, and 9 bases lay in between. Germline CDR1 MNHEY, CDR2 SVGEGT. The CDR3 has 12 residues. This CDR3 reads CASSYAGVGYTF. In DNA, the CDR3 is TGTGCCAGCAGTTACGCAGGGGTCGGCTACACCTTC.

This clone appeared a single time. The CDR3: CASSLVQNSNQPQHF. The CDR3 DNA is TGTGCCAGCAGCTTAGTACAGAATAGCAATCAGCCCCAGCATTTT. The chain links TRBV5-5 to TRBJ1-5; D gene uncertain. Between the trimmed V and J ends, which lost 2 bases and 0 bases, there was a span of 9 bases. Germline values: CDR1 SGHKS, CDR2 YYEKEE (reference sequence). The CDR3 contains 15 residues.

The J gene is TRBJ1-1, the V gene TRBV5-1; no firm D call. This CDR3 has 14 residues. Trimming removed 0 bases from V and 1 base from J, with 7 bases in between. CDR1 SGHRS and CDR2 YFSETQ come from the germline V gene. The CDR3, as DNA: TGCGCCAGCAGCTTGGCCTACAGGAACACTGAAGCTTTCTTT. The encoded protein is CASSLAYRNTEAFF.

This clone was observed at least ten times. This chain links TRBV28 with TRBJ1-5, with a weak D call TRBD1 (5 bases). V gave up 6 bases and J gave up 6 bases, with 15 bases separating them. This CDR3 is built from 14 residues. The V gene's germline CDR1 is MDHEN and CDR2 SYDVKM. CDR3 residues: CASRMQGGGQPQHF. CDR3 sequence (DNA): TGTGCCAGCAGGATGCAGGGAGGAGGTCAGCCCCAGCATTTT.

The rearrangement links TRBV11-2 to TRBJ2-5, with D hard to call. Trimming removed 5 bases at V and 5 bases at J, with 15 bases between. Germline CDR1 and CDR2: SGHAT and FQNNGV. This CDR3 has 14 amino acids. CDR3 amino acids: CASSPRWATETQYF. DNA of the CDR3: TGTGCCAGCAGCCCAAGATGGGCGACGGAGACCCAGTACTTC.

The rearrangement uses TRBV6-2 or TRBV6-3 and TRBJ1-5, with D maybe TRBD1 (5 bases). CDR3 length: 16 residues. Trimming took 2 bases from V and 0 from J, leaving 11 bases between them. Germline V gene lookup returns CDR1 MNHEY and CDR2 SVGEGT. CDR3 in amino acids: CASSYDRGHSNQPQHF. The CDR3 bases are TGTGCCAGCAGTTACGATCGCGGACATAGCAATCAGCCCCAGCATTTT.

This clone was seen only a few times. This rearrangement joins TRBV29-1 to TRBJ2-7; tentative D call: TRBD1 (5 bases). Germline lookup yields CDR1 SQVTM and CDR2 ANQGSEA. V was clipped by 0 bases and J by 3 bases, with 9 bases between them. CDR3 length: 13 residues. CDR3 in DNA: TGCAGCGTTGAAGATCGACAGAGCTACGAGCAGTACTTC. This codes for CSVEDRQSYEQYF.

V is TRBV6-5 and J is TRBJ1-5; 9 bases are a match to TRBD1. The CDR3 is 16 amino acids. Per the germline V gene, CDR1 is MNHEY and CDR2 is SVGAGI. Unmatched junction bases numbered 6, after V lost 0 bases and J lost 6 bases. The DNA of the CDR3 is TGTGCCAGCAGTTACTCGACAGGGGGGGGAGGTCAGCCCCAGCATTTT. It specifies CASSYSTGGGGQPQHF.

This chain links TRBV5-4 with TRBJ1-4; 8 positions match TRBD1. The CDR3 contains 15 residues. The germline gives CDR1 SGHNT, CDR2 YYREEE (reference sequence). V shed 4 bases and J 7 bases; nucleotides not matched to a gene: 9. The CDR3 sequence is CASSRGQGLGEKLFF. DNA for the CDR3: TGTGCCAGCAGCAGAGGACAGGGTTTGGGTGAAAAACTGTTTTTT.

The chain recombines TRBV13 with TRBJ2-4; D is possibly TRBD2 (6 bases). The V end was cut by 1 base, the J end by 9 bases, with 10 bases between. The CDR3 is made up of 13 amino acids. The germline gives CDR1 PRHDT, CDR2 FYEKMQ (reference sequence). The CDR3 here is CASSLESGLIQYF. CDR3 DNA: TGTGCCAGCAGCTTAGAAAGCGGGCTCATTCAGTACTTC.

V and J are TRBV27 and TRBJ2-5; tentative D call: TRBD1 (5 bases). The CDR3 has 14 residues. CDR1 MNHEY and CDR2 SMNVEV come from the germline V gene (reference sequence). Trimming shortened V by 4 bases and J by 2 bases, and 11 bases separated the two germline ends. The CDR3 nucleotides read TGTGCCAGCAGTTCCCGACAGCTTCAAGAGACCCAGTACTTC. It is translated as CASSSRQLQETQYF.

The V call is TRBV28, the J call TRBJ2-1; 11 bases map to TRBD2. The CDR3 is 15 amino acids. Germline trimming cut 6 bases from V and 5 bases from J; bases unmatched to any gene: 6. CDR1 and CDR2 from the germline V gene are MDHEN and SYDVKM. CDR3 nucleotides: TGTGCCAGCAGCCCTAGCGGGAGGAATGACAATGAGCAGTTCTTC. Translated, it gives CASSPSGRNDNEQFF.